Listed here are 30 T cell receptor beta chains from one sample, sequenced in a study of radiotherapy plus CTLA-4 blockade in lung cancer. Clones were sequenced by immunoSEQ multiplex PCR, and TCRdb holds only the in-frame ones, with some missing. This table holds tens of thousands of clones, under 85% found once. Sample: peripheral blood, taken from a patient treated with radiotherapy plus ipilimumab. The receptors come from a human donor with non-small cell lung cancer whose response to radiotherapy plus ipilimumab could not be evaluated.

The chain recombines TRBV7-9 with TRBJ2-3; no firm D call. Germline V lookup: CDR1 SEHNR, CDR2 FQNEAQ (reference sequence). The CDR3 totals 14 residues. V shed 3 bases and J shed 2 bases, with 9 bases lying between them. In DNA form, the CDR3 reads TGTGCCAGCAGCTTCTTACATCCCACAGATACGCAGTATTTT. Translating it yields CASSFLHPTDTQYF.

The rearrangement uses TRBV9 and TRBJ2-7; no definite D call. Germline V lookup: CDR1 SGDLS, CDR2 YYNGEE. The CDR3 runs 14 residues. V dropped 0 bases and J dropped 2 bases, with 9 bases sitting between them. CDR3 coding DNA: TGTGCCAGCAGCGTAGGTTCGAGGACCTACGAGCAGTACTTC. Its translation: CASSVGSRTYEQYF.

V and J are TRBV7-2 and TRBJ1-1, with TRBD1 matching 8 bases. Losses at the gene ends were 2 bases for V and 5 bases for J; bases not matched to a gene: 7. There are 15 residues in the CDR3. CDR1 and CDR2 (germline): SGHTA, FQGNSA. The CDR3 DNA reads TGTGCCAGCAGCTTACAAGGACAGGGAAAGACTGAAGCTTTCTTT. Translation gives CASSLQGQGKTEAFF.

The chain joins TRBV11-3 to TRBJ2-3; D uncertain. Germline V gives CDR1 SGHNT, CDR2 YENEEA. The CDR3 extends over 14 amino acids. V lost 1 base to trimming and J lost 0 bases, with 5 bases between them. The CDR3 nucleotides are TGTGCCAGCAGCTTAGGAACTAGCACAGATACGCAGTATTTT. The encoded protein is CASSLGTSTDTQYF.

This clone was picked up a small number of times. This chain joins TRBV5-1 and TRBJ2-2; 8 bases are shared with TRBD2. The CDR3 totals 15 residues. J gave up 2 bases and V 1 base, and 1 base lay outside the gene matches. The germline CDR1 and CDR2 sequences are SGHRS and YFSETQ. The CDR3 sequence: CASSLTSGNTGELFF. CDR3 DNA: TGCGCCAGCAGCTTGACTAGCGGAAACACCGGGGAGCTGTTTTTT.

The rearrangement links TRBV6-5 to TRBJ2-5; tentative D call: TRBD2 (5 bases). The V gene's germline CDR1 is MNHEY and CDR2 SVGAGI. V was pared by 7 bases and J by 5 bases, with 20 bases between. CDR3 length: 15 residues. The CDR3 nucleotides are TGTGCCAGCACCGACCCCGCGGGCACGCGGGAGACCCAGTACTTC. It is translated as CASTDPAGTRETQYF.

The CDR3, as DNA: TGTGCCAGCAGCGCCCAGGGACTAGCCTACAATGAGCAGTTCTTC. This gives the protein CASSAQGLAYNEQFF. This chain links TRBV9 with TRBJ2-1; 8 positions agree with TRBD2. The junction had 4 bases not matched to a gene; V was cut back by 3 bases and J by 2 bases. CDR1 SGDLS and CDR2 YYNGEE come from the germline V gene. This CDR3 region has 15 residues. Supplemented by reference TRBV9 and TRBJ2-1, the full variable domain reads DSGVTQTPKHLITATGQRVTLRCSPRSGDLSVYWYQQSLDQGLQFLIQYYNGEERAKGNILERFSAQQFPDLHSELNLSSLELGDSALYFCASSAQGLAYNEQFFGPGTRLTVL.

The V and J genes are TRBV18 and TRBJ2-1; 8 bases are a match to TRBD2. Trimming took 2 bases from V and 0 from J; bases not matched to a gene: 15. This CDR3 has 20 residues. Germline V gives CDR1 KGHSH, CDR2 LQKENI. The CDR3 sequence: CASSPDGASGGRGSYNEQFF. The CDR3 coding sequence is TGTGCCAGCTCACCAGACGGCGCGAGCGGGGGCCGTGGCTCCTACAATGAGCAGTTCTTC.

This clone has just one count. This chain connects TRBV7-2 to TRBJ2-7; perhaps TRBD1 as D (5 bases). V was trimmed by 5 bases and J by 2 bases, leaving 13 bases between them. The CDR3 spans 14 residues. Germline V gene data show CDR1 as SGHTA and CDR2 as FQGNSA. The CDR3 loop is CASSPYRSTYEQYF. In nucleotides, the CDR3 is TGTGCCAGCAGCCCTTACAGGAGTACCTACGAGCAGTACTTC.

This clone was seen a handful of times. The junction and the germline gene differ at one end; a read error may be behind it. The rearrangement uses TRBV5-1 and TRBJ1-1, with 9 bases aligning to TRBD1. The CDR3 loop spans 13 amino acids. Germline V gene sequence: CDR1 SGHRS, CDR2 YFSETQ. The CDR3 spells CASSLQGALLAFF. CDR3 DNA: TGTGCCAGCAGCTTACAGGGGGCCTTATTAGCTTTCTTT.

V and J are TRBV11-2 and TRBJ1-1, with 7 bases matching TRBD1. CDR1 and CDR2 from the germline V gene are SGHAT and FQNNGV. Trimming at V came to 2 bases and at J to 1 base, leaving 7 bases not matched to a gene. The CDR3 length is 16 residues. This CDR3 reads CASSLQTGTANTEAFF. CDR3 sequence (DNA): TGTGCCAGCAGCTTACAGACCGGGACAGCGAACACTGAAGCTTTCTTT.

A few counts support this clone. As DNA, the CDR3 is TGTGCCAGCCTCGACAGGGACCCTCCCTACGAGCAGTACTTC. Protein sequence: CASLDRDPPYEQYF. The chain links TRBV6-1 to TRBJ2-5; the match to TRBD1 covers 7 bases. The DNA end is more similar to TRBJ2-7, so the J call may be wrong. There are 14 residues in the CDR3. Looked up from germline, CDR1 is MNHNS and CDR2 is SASEGT.

This clone was counted a few times. This rearrangement joins TRBV11-2 to TRBJ1-2; 7 bases align to TRBD1. The CDR3 spans 16 residues. Unmatched junction bases numbered 9, after V lost 4 bases and J lost 1 base. Germline V gene lookup returns CDR1 SGHAT and CDR2 FQNNGV. Here the CDR3 DNA reads TGTGCCAGCAGCTCTGCGACAGGGAGGATTAACTATGGCTACACCTTC. Its protein product is CASSSATGRINYGYTF.

The chain links TRBV19 to TRBJ2-3, with unresolved D. With 3 bases removed from V and 5 bases from J, the gap between germline ends came to 12 bases. Germline CDR1 is LNHDA and CDR2 is SQIVND (reference sequence). The length of the CDR3 is 14 residues. CDR3 amino acids: CASSMSGSGDTQYF. CDR3 in DNA: TGTGCCAGTAGTATGTCTGGATCGGGAGATACGCAGTATTTT.

The V and J genes are TRBV6-1 and TRBJ1-1, with TRBD1 as a possible D gene (6 bases). Germline V gene data show CDR1 as MNHNS and CDR2 as SASEGT. The CDR3 runs 13 residues. The ends were cut back, 11 bases at V and 1 base at J, with 14 bases in the middle. In nucleotides, the CDR3 is TGTGCCGCCACAGGGTCGAGGAACACTGAAGCTTTCTTT. Its protein product is CAATGSRNTEAFF.

The CDR3 DNA reads TGTGCCTCCTCGGGACAGTCCGGTGAAAAACTGTTTTTT. Translating gives CASSGQSGEKLFF. J is TRBJ1-4 and V is TRBV30; the match to TRBD1 covers 7 bases. The CDR3 contains 13 residues. The ends lost 7 bases at V and 7 bases at J; junction bases unmatched: 9. Germline-derived CDR1 and CDR2 are GTSNPN and SVGIG (reference sequence).

The chain joins TRBV4-3 to TRBJ2-7; 7 bases match TRBD1. The trim removed 4 bases at V and 2 bases at J, leaving 8 bases unmatched. From germline, CDR1 is LGHNA and CDR2 YSLEER. This CDR3 has 15 residues. For the CDR3, the DNA is TGCGCCAGCAGCCGAGGGGGCCTTGGGGCCTACGAGCAGTACTTC. Its protein is CASSRGGLGAYEQYF.

V and J are TRBV6-5 and TRBJ2-2, with 12 bases matching TRBD2. V dropped 5 bases and J dropped 7; count of bases not matched to a gene: 5. The CDR3 totals 15 residues. Germline assignment: CDR1 MNHEY and CDR2 SVGAGI. CDR3 nucleotide sequence: TGTGCCAGCAGTAGAAAGGGACTAGCGGGCGGGGAGCTGTTTTTT. Residues: CASSRKGLAGGELFF.

The chain employs TRBV28 and TRBJ1-1, with 9 bases that match TRBD1. J gave up 2 bases and V 5 bases, and 9 bases lay outside the gene matches. CDR1 and CDR2 (germline): MDHEN, SYDVKM. The CDR3 contains 16 residues. This CDR3 reads CASSGDRVGANTEAFF. The CDR3 DNA sequence: TGTGCCAGCAGTGGGGACAGGGTGGGGGCCAACACTGAAGCTTTCTTT.

This clone was recorded once. The rearrangement joins TRBV11-2 to TRBJ2-1; TRBD2 aligns across 10 bases. V was clipped by 4 bases and J by 9 bases; unmatched bases: 18. Germline CDR1 reads SGHAT; CDR2 reads FQNNGV. The CDR3 contains 18 residues. The CDR3 DNA reads as TGTGCCAGCAGCTCCAAAATGTTAGGGCTAGCGGGAGAAAGTGAGCAGTTCTTC. Its protein is CASSSKMLGLAGESEQFF.

The chain has TRBV7-2 and TRBJ2-5; possible D gene TRBD1, 5 bases. This CDR3 contains 13 residues. Trimming left V 1 base short and J 4 bases short, with 7 bases between. Germline CDR1 and CDR2: SGHTA and FQGNSA. CDR3 sequence reads: CASSLERGETQYF. The DNA of the CDR3 is TGTGCCAGCAGCTTAGAAAGGGGAGAGACCCAGTACTTC.

The V and J genes are TRBV6-1 and TRBJ2-7, with D possibly being TRBD1 (5 bases). Germline CDR1 is MNHNS and CDR2 is SASEGT. Trimming pared 6 bases from V and 3 bases from J, leaving 15 bases between. CDR3 size: 14 residues. CDR3 DNA sequence: TGTGCCAGCAGCTATGTTGCCCAGGGCTACGAGCAGTACTTC. Amino acids: CASSYVAQGYEQYF.

This clone was counted only a few times. V gene TRBV6-5 combines with J gene TRBJ1-1, with 7 bases matching TRBD1. Looked up from germline, CDR1 is MNHEY and CDR2 is SVGAGI. Trimming removed 9 bases from V and 7 bases from J; junction bases left unmatched: 8. This CDR3 comprises 12 residues. The CDR3 DNA reads as TGTGCCAGAAGACAGGGAGGCAATGAAGCTTTCTTT. Amino acids: CARRQGGNEAFF.

The chain is built from TRBV5-1 and TRBJ1-1; TRBD1 matches 7 bases. The trim removed 3 bases at V and 1 base at J, leaving 3 bases unmatched. Germline CDR1 SGHRS, CDR2 YFSETQ. The CDR3 contains 14 residues. In DNA, the CDR3 is TGCGCCAGCAGCTCGGGACAGCAGAACACTGAAGCTTTCTTT. It translates to CASSSGQQNTEAFF.

V is TRBV5-5 and J is TRBJ2-2; TRBD1 matches at 10 bases. There are 16 residues in the CDR3. V shed 2 bases, J shed 5 bases, and the junction held 6 bases outside the gene matches. CDR1 is SGHKS and CDR2 is YYEKEE in the germline V gene (reference sequence). The CDR3 DNA is TGTGCCAGCAGCTTTGTCCCGGGACAGGGGACCGGGGAGCTGTTTTTT. Encoded protein: CASSFVPGQGTGELFF.

The chain has TRBV14 and TRBJ1-3; no reliable D call. The germline V gene encodes CDR1 SGHDN and CDR2 FVKESK. Trimming removed 5 bases from V and 2 bases from J, with 13 bases in between. The CDR3 has 15 amino acids. CDR3 sequence (DNA): TGTGCCAGCAGCTACCTTAACAGCCCTGGAAACACCATATATTTT. Translated, it gives CASSYLNSPGNTIYF.

The chain joins TRBV9 to TRBJ1-2; D uncertain. Germline CDR1 reads SGDLS; CDR2 reads YYNGEE. With 0 bases removed from V and 4 bases from J, the gap between germline ends came to 10 bases. The CDR3 covers 14 residues. The DNA for the CDR3 is TGTGCCAGCAGCGTAGAGGTGTCTAGCTATGGCTACACCTTC. Encoded protein: CASSVEVSSYGYTF.

This clone was observed a handful of times. This sequence joins TRBV6-1 and TRBJ1-1, with 7 bases that match TRBD1. This CDR3 contains 13 residues. With 7 bases clipped from V and 4 bases from J, the junction kept 6 bases outside the gene matches. CDR1 MNHNS and CDR2 SASEGT come from the germline V gene. In DNA, the CDR3 is TGTGCCAGCAACAAACAGGGGTCCACTGAAGCTTTCTTT. Its protein product is CASNKQGSTEAFF.

The chain combines TRBV5-1 with TRBJ2-2, with D possibly being TRBD1 (5 bases). Trimming removed 0 bases from V and 5 bases from J, with 11 bases in between. This CDR3 has 15 amino acids. Germline assignment: CDR1 SGHRS and CDR2 YFSETQ. The CDR3 loop reads CASSLVSGQTGELFF. CDR3 nucleotides: TGCGCCAGCAGCTTGGTTTCAGGGCAAACCGGGGAGCTGTTTTTT. The full variable domain, completed using reference TRBV5-1 and TRBJ2-2, is KAGVTQTPRYLIKTRGQQVTLSCSPISGHRSVSWYQQTPGQGLQFLFEYFSETQRNKGNFPGRFSGRQFSNSRSEMNVSTLELGDSALYLCASSLVSGQTGELFFGEGSRLTVL.

V and J are TRBV11-2 and TRBJ2-5, with TRBD2 identical over 9 bases. V lost 4 bases and J lost 2; bases outside the gene matches: 5. The CDR3 is 15 amino acids. From germline, CDR1 is SGHAT and CDR2 FQNNGV. DNA for the CDR3: TGTGCCAGCAGCTGGCGACTAGCGGTTCAAGAGACCCAGTACTTC. Its protein product is CASSWRLAVQETQYF.